This TCR delta chain derives from a study of γδ T cells in repeated Plasmodium falciparum infection. Study-wide background: Each infection was followed by sampling at 21 days, plus baseline and some pre-infection draws. Overall study findings and caveats: Malian donors came from one small rural village, predominantly one ethnic group. Vdelta2-negative gammadelta repertoires appeared less diverse and less shared in Malian than Australian children.

A word on this clone: The antigen is undetermined. The protein TCRdb lists belongs to a much larger clone and differs from this DNA's translation at residue 5, which points to a read error; the protein shown is made from the DNA.

The germline gives CDR1 GEAIGNYY, CDR2 EKD. V trimming: 3 bases; J trimming: 0 bases; junction bases outside the gene matches: 47. The CDR3 spans 29 residues. TCRdb called clones from the multiplex PCR reads again using CATT. The sample consists of about 57,000 delta-chain clones, around 1.8% of them appearing once. Gammadelta T cells were flow-sorted from PBMC into Vgamma9/Vdelta2+ and Vdelta2-negative populations for bulk analysis. J is TRDJ1 and V is TRDV2; 8 bases match TRDD3. Germline matching of the DNA provided the J gene here, since TCRdb leaves it blank. The receptor was isolated from a pool of human donors (malaria-infected and uninfected, not separated). Material: gamma-delta T cells from blood. The DNA for the CDR3 is TGTGCCTGTGACTCTGCCTTCCGGCCCAATGGAGTAGAGCCCTTACTGGGGGCCGACGCTGACCTATACACCGATAAACTCATCTTT. Amino acids: CACDSAFRPNGVEPLLGADADLYTDKLIF.